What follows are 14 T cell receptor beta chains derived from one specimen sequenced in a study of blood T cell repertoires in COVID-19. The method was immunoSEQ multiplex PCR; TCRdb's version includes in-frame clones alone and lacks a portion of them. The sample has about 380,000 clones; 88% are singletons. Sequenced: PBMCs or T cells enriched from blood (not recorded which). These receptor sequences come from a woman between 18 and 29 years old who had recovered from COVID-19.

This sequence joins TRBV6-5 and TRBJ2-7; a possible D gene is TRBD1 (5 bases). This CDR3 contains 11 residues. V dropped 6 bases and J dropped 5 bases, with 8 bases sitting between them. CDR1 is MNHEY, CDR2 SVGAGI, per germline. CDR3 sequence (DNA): TGTGCCAGCAGCAGGGCCGACGAGCAGTACTTC. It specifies CASSRADEQYF.

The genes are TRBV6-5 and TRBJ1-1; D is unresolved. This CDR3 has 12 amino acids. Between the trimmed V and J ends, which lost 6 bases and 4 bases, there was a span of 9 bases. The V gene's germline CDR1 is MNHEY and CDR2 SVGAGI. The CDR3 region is CASSHTTTEAFF. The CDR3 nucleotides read TGTGCCAGCAGCCACACAACCACTGAAGCTTTCTTT.

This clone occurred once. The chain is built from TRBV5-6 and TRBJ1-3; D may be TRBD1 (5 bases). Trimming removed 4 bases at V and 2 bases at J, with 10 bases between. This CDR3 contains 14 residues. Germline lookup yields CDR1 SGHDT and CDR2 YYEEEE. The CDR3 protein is CASSVAGAGNTIYF. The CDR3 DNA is TGTGCCAGCAGCGTCGCGGGGGCTGGAAACACCATATATTTT.

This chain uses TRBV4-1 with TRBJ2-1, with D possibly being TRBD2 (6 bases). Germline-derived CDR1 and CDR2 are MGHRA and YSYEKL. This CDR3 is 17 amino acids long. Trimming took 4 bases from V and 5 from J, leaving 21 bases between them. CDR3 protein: CASSPAPGLFIHNEQFF. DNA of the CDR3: TGCGCCAGCAGCCCTGCCCCGGGACTCTTTATTCACAATGAGCAGTTCTTC.

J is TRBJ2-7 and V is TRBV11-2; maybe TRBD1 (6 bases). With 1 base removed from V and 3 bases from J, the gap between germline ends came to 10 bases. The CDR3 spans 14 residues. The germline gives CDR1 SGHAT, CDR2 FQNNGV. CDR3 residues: CASSLVLDSYEQYF. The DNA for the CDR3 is TGTGCCAGCAGCTTAGTTTTGGACAGCTACGAGCAGTACTTC.

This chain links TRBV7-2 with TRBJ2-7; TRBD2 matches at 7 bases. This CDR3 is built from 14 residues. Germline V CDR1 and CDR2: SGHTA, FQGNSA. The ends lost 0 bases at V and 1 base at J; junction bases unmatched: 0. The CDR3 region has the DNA TGTGCCAGCAGCTTAGCGGGGGGGTCCTACGAGCAGTACTTC. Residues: CASSLAGGSYEQYF.

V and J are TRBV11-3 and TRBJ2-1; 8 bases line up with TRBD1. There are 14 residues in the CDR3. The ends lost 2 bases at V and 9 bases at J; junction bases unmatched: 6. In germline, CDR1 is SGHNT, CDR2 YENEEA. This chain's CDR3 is CASSLRRGPGEQFF. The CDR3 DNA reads TGTGCCAGCAGCTTACGCAGGGGGCCGGGTGAGCAGTTCTTC.

The CDR3 loop reads CASSNPGGSYNEQFF. The DNA for the CDR3 is TGTGCCAGCAGCAATCCAGGGGGTTCCTACAATGAGCAGTTCTTC. The chain links TRBV5-4 to TRBJ2-1; 7 positions agree with TRBD1. V shed 4 bases and J 1 base; nucleotides not matched to a gene: 5. The CDR3 contains 15 residues. In germline, CDR1 is SGHNT, CDR2 YYREEE (reference sequence). The full variable domain, rest sourced from reference TRBV5-4 and TRBJ2-1, is ETGVTQSPTHLIKTRGQQVTLRCSSQSGHNTVSWYQQALGQGPQFIFQYYREEENGRGNFPPRFSGLQFPNYSSELNVNALELDDSALYLCASSNPGGSYNEQFFGPGTRLTVL.

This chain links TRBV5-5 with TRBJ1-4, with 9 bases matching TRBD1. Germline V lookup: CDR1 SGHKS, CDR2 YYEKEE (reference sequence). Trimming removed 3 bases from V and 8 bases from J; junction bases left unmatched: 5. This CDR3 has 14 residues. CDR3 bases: TGTGCCAGCAGCTCCAGACAGGGGGTGGAAAAACTGTTTTTT. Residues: CASSSRQGVEKLFF. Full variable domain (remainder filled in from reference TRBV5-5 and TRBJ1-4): DAGVTQSPTHLIKTRGQQVTLRCSPISGHKSVSWYQQVLGQGPQFIFQYYEKEERGRGNFPDRFSARQFPNYSSELNVNALLLGDSALYLCASSSRQGVEKLFFGSGTQLSVL.

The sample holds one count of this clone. CDR3 residues: CASSYSSGGFFEQFF. The CDR3 DNA reads TGTGCCAGCAGTTACTCGTCCGGGGGATTCTTTGAGCAGTTCTTC. This chain connects TRBV6-5 to TRBJ2-1, with D perhaps TRBD2 (6 bases). CDR3 length equals 15 residues. Trimming shortened V by 0 bases and J by 9 bases, and 15 bases separated the two germline ends. The germline V gene encodes CDR1 MNHEY and CDR2 SVGAGI.

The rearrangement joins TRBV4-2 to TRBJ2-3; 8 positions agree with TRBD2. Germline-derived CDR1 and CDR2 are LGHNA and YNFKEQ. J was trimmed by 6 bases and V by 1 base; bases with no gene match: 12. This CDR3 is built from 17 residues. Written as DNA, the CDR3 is TGTGCCAGCAGCCAAGGAGTAGTCGGGGGGGCAGGGGATACGCAGTATTTT. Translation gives CASSQGVVGGAGDTQYF.

The CDR3: CSEATYNEQFF. CDR3 nucleotides: TGCAGTGAAGCCACGTACAATGAGCAGTTCTTC. V and J are TRBV20-1 and TRBJ2-1, with no clear D. The germline CDR1 and CDR2 sequences are DFQATT and SNEGSKA (reference sequence). The ends were cut back, 7 bases at V and 4 bases at J, with 8 bases in the middle. CDR3 length equals 11 residues.

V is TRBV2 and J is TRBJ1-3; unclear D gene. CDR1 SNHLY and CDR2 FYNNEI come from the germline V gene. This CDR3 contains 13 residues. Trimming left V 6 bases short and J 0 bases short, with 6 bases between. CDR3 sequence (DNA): TGTGCCAGCAGCGAGGACTCTGGAAACACCATATATTTT. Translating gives CASSEDSGNTIYF.

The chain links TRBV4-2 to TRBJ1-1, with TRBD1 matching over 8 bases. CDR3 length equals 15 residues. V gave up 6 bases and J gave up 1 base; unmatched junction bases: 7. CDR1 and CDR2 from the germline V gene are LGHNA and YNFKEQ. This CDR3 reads CASRHPGTGNTEAFF. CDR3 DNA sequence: TGTGCCAGCAGGCATCCCGGGACAGGGAACACTGAAGCTTTCTTT.